Shown below are 5 T cell receptor beta chains from a single sample sequenced in a study of blood T cells in healthy people across ages. It was with a sample-barcoded 5' primer and a J-beta primer mix that a second PCR of about 6 to 11 cycles was run. TCRdb passed the 5' RACE reads through MiXCR, listing each CDR3 protein once. The repertoire consists of more than 900,000 distinct CDR3 sequences, with around 25% occurring once and the leading ten covering around 0.75%. This same sample was also part of a study on T cells of mothers and their children.

Sequencing was done on a sample of blood. These receptors all come from a girl aged 2-10 years in good health.

The CDR3 DNA sequence: TGTGCCAGCAGTCGGGACTCCTCTGGCCAGCCCCAGCATTTT. This encodes CASSRDSSGQPQHF. The chain uses TRBV12-3 or TRBV12-4 and TRBJ1-5, with D perhaps matching TRBD1 (5 bases). Trimming removed 5 bases at V and 7 bases at J, with 15 bases between. The CDR3 loop spans 14 amino acids.

This clonotype was recorded a few times. V and J are TRBV12-3 or TRBV12-4 and TRBJ2-2, with D unresolved. The CDR3 spans 12 residues. The V end lost 5 bases, the J end lost 6 bases, and 7 bases lay between the germline ends. Here the CDR3 DNA reads TGTGCCAGCAGTACTAAGGCCGGGGAGCTGTTTTTT. It specifies CASSTKAGELFF.

The V call is TRBV6-5, the J call TRBJ2-7, with D possibly being TRBD1 (6 bases). The CDR3 sequence is 14 residues long. V was clipped by 1 base and J by 5 bases, with 12 bases between them. The V gene's germline CDR1 is MNHEY and CDR2 SVGAGI. The CDR3 is CASSYLQGTHEQYF. The CDR3, as DNA: TGTGCCAGCAGTTACTTACAGGGAACCCACGAGCAGTACTTC.

The chain employs TRBV4-1 and TRBJ1-2; D might be TRBD1 (5 bases). Trimming removed 2 bases at V and 8 bases at J, with 27 bases between. This CDR3 has 18 residues. In germline, CDR1 is MGHRA, CDR2 YSYEKL. Written as DNA, the CDR3 is TGCGCCAGCAGCCAACCAATGGGGGAGACTGGACCCGGACGGGGCTACACCTTC. Residues: CASSQPMGETGPGRGYTF.

The chain recombines TRBV4-1 with TRBJ2-4; TRBD2 agrees at 8 bases. With 1 base clipped from V and 8 bases from J, the junction kept 7 bases outside the gene matches. The CDR3 runs 15 residues. The germline CDR1 and CDR2 sequences are MGHRA and YSYEKL. The CDR3: CASSQGGLAGYIQYF. The DNA of the CDR3 is TGCGCCAGCAGCCAAGGAGGACTAGCTGGATACATTCAGTACTTC.